These 32 T cell receptor beta chains came from one sample sequenced in a study of blood T cells in healthy people across ages. A second PCR of roughly 7 to 11 cycles used a sample-barcoded 5' primer and a J-beta primer mix. MiXCR, run by TCRdb on the 5' RACE reads, gives a single entry per CDR3 protein. The sample has more than 450,000 distinct CDR3 sequences, about 26% seen once; the top ten hold over 3.5%. The data were also submitted as part of a second study, on T cells of mothers and their children.

Input material: blood. The source of these receptors is a boy younger than 10 in good health.

The chain carries TRBV7-9 and TRBJ2-5; a possible D gene is TRBD1 (6 bases). CDR1 and CDR2 (germline): SEHNR, FQNEAQ (reference sequence). The CDR3 totals 15 residues. Trimming removed 0 bases from V and 3 bases from J, with 11 bases in between. The CDR3 DNA follows: TGTGCCAGCAGCTTAGCGCTCTCAGGGGAAGAGACCCAGTACTTC. As protein: CASSLALSGEETQYF.

This clonotype appeared a few times. The chain carries TRBV29-1 and TRBJ2-7, with D possibly being TRBD2 (6 bases). The CDR3 totals 14 residues. Germline V gene data show CDR1 as SQVTM and CDR2 as ANQGSEA. V lost 5 bases, J lost 0 bases, and 14 bases lay in between. The DNA of the CDR3 is TGCAGCGTTTGGGAGGCAGCCGACTCCTACGAGCAGTACTTC. It specifies CSVWEAADSYEQYF.

The V and J genes are TRBV12-3 or TRBV12-4 and TRBJ2-2, with D possibly being TRBD1 or TRBD2 (5 bases each). The germline V and J ends were trimmed by 7 bases and 7 bases, with 19 bases remaining between them. The CDR3 extends over 15 amino acids. The CDR3 spells CASNRYGAPSGELFF. The DNA for the CDR3 is TGTGCCAGCAATAGATACGGGGCACCTAGCGGGGAGCTGTTTTTT.

This chain joins TRBV24-1 and TRBJ2-3; 7 bases are a match to TRBD2. Trimming at V came to 7 bases and at J to 4 bases, leaving 25 bases not matched to a gene. Germline V lookup: CDR1 KGHDR, CDR2 SFDVKD. CDR3 length equals 20 residues. CDR3 protein: CATSVRGRELPRSSADTQYF. The CDR3 nucleotides are TGTGCCACCAGCGTCAGAGGGCGGGAGCTACCGAGGTCAAGCGCAGATACGCAGTATTTT.

The J gene is TRBJ2-6, the V gene TRBV5-1; D is possibly TRBD1 (6 bases). V was clipped by 4 bases and J by 4 bases, with 15 bases between them. The CDR3 is 16 residues long. The germline V gene has CDR1 SGHRS and CDR2 YFSETQ. CDR3 residues: CASSLQGDLGANVLTF. The CDR3 nucleotides read TGCGCCAGCAGCCTACAGGGAGACTTAGGGGCCAACGTCCTGACTTTC.

This clonotype has only a few counts. The rearrangement joins TRBV12-3 or TRBV12-4 to TRBJ2-5, with no clear D. This CDR3 has 15 amino acids. The ends were cut back, 3 bases at V and 2 bases at J, with 13 bases in the middle. CDR3 protein: CASSFGLTLQETQYF. The CDR3 DNA reads TGTGCCAGCAGTTTCGGTCTGACGCTTCAAGAGACCCAGTACTTC.

This clonotype was counted between two and nine times. Here the CDR3 omits its conserved ending phenylalanine or tryptophan, so a read error is the likely source. The DNA for the CDR3 is TGCGCCAGCAGCCATCAATTGACAGACGAGCAGTACCTC. Its translation is CASSHQLTDEQYL. The V gene is TRBV4-3, the J gene TRBJ2-7; the D gene is possibly TRBD1 (5 bases). Per the germline V gene, CDR1 is LGHNA and CDR2 is YSLEER. V shed 3 bases and J shed 5 bases, with 11 bases lying between them. The CDR3 is 13 amino acids.

This clonotype came up many times. The chain links TRBV7-9 to TRBJ2-6; D may be TRBD2 (6 bases). CDR1 is SEHNR, CDR2 FQNEAQ, per germline (reference sequence). V lost 5 bases to trimming and J lost 0 bases, with 8 bases between them. The CDR3 sequence is 15 residues long. The CDR3 DNA is TGTGCCAGCAGCGCCGGGAGCTCTGGGGCCAACGTCCTGACTTTC. Its protein product is CASSAGSSGANVLTF.

A few counts support this clonotype. J is TRBJ2-1 and V is TRBV27; D unclear. The CDR3 is made up of 14 amino acids. Germline assignment: CDR1 MNHEY and CDR2 SMNVEV (reference sequence). Between the trimmed V and J ends, which lost 8 bases and 0 bases, there was a span of 11 bases. The CDR3 loop reads CASAPPFSYNEQFF. The CDR3 region has the DNA TGTGCCAGCGCCCCTCCTTTCTCCTACAATGAGCAGTTCTTC.

The V gene is TRBV2, the J gene TRBJ2-5, with D possibly TRBD2 on 5 matching bases. CDR1 and CDR2 (germline): SNHLY, FYNNEI. The germline V and J ends were trimmed by 7 bases and 2 bases, with 17 bases remaining between them. The CDR3 has 15 residues. The CDR3 DNA is TGTGCCAGCAAGAGGGCGAATCCTATTCAAGAGACCCAGTACTTC. Its protein is CASKRANPIQETQYF.

The genes are TRBV5-4 and TRBJ1-1, with no clear D. The CDR3 contains 15 residues. Looked up from germline, CDR1 is SGHNT and CDR2 is YYREEE (reference sequence). With 4 bases removed from V and 3 bases from J, the gap between germline ends came to 16 bases. In DNA form, the CDR3 reads TGTGCCAGCAGCGCCCTGGGTGGGAGGGACACTGAAGCTTTCTTT. It codes for CASSALGGRDTEAFF.

At least ten counts were recorded for this clonotype. The chain uses TRBV3-1 and TRBJ2-5; D is unresolved. CDR1 and CDR2 from the germline V gene are LGHDT and YNNKEL (reference sequence). V lost 5 bases to trimming and J lost 3 bases, with 10 bases between them. The length of the CDR3 is 13 residues. The DNA of the CDR3 is TGTGCCAGCAGCAGAAGACCAAAAGAGACCCAGTACTTC. It translates to CASSRRPKETQYF.

V and J are TRBV19 and TRBJ2-3; D not resolved. Germline V gene lookup returns CDR1 LNHDA and CDR2 SQIVND (reference sequence). The V and J ends lost 4 bases and 5 bases respectively, with 7 bases between them. CDR3 length: 12 residues. The CDR3 DNA is TGTGCCAGTAGTAGGCAAGGAGATACGCAGTATTTT. Translation gives CASSRQGDTQYF.

The V and J genes are TRBV6-5 and TRBJ2-7; D is possibly TRBD1 or TRBD2 (6 bases each). V lost 6 bases to trimming and J lost 2 bases, with 17 bases between them. This CDR3 has 15 amino acids. Germline assignment: CDR1 MNHEY and CDR2 SVGAGI. The DNA for the CDR3 is TGTGCCAGCAGCCCCACCCTACGGGGGCCCTACGAGCAGTACTTC. Residues: CASSPTLRGPYEQYF.

This clonotype showed up just a few times. The chain has TRBV2 and TRBJ2-5, with TRBD2 identical over 13 bases. The J call is in doubt because the DNA end fits TRBJ2-1 better. The CDR3 is made up of 17 amino acids. Germline V gene data show CDR1 as SNHLY and CDR2 as FYNNEI. CDR3 DNA sequence: TGTGCCAGCAGAGAGAGTCCCGGGACTAGCGGGATAATTGAGCAGTTCTTC. This encodes CASRESPGTSGIIEQFF.

The V call is TRBV29-1, the J call TRBJ2-3; no clear D. The CDR3 is made up of 12 amino acids. Between the trimmed V and J ends, which lost 7 bases and 6 bases, there was a span of 14 bases. CDR1 is SQVTM, CDR2 ANQGSEA, per germline. The CDR3 DNA reads as TGCAGCGCCGTTCCAGCGCCGGATACGCAGTATTTT. This gives the protein CSAVPAPDTQYF.

The sample holds many counts of this clonotype. The gene calls are TRBV29-1 and TRBJ2-3; 11 nucleotides line up with TRBD2. This CDR3 spans 15 amino acids. The germline gives CDR1 SQVTM, CDR2 ANQGSEA. V lost 4 bases and J lost 5; bases outside the gene matches: 8. CDR3 DNA sequence: TGCAGCGTTGCGTTGACTAGCGGGATTGGAGATACGCAGTATTTT. Translating it yields CSVALTSGIGDTQYF.

This sequence joins TRBV6-5 and TRBJ2-7; the match to TRBD1 covers 9 bases. The CDR3 runs 13 residues. Unmatched junction bases numbered 4, after V lost 7 bases and J lost 3 bases. In germline, CDR1 is MNHEY, CDR2 SVGAGI. CDR3 region: CASTATGGYEQYF. CDR3 nucleotides: TGTGCCAGCACCGCGACAGGGGGCTACGAGCAGTACTTC.

The V gene is TRBV30, the J gene TRBJ2-2; TRBD2 aligns across 7 bases. The germline V gene has CDR1 GTSNPN and CDR2 SVGIG (reference sequence). The CDR3 totals 14 residues. The V segment lost 5 bases and the J segment 7 bases; nucleotides outside the gene matches: 10. The CDR3 DNA reads as TGTGCCTGGGCCCCAAGACTAGCCGACGGGGAGCTGTTTTTT. The encoded protein is CAWAPRLADGELFF.

This chain joins TRBV29-1 and TRBJ2-7; 16 bases line up with TRBD2. The CDR3 totals 15 residues. V shed 6 bases and J 7 bases; nucleotides not matched to a gene: 9. Germline V lookup: CDR1 SQVTM, CDR2 ANQGSEA. This CDR3 is CSVSGTSGRAGEQYF. CDR3 in DNA: TGCAGCGTCTCCGGGACTAGCGGGAGGGCCGGAGAGCAGTACTTC.

The rearrangement joins TRBV4-3 to TRBJ2-5; D possibly corresponds to TRBD2 (6 bases). The J call could be wrong; TRBJ2-7 is a better fit for the DNA end. Germline CDR1 LGHNA, CDR2 YSLEER. This CDR3 is 14 amino acids long. The CDR3 region is CASSNSGGTYEQYF. Written as DNA, the CDR3 is TGCGCCAGCAGCAATAGCGGAGGGACCTACGAGCAGTACTTC.

The rearrangement uses TRBV5-1 and TRBJ2-4; perhaps D is TRBD1 or TRBD2 (6 bases each). V was clipped by 3 bases and J by 6 bases, with 16 bases between them. Germline loops: CDR1 SGHRS, CDR2 YFSETQ. This CDR3 is 15 amino acids long. The chain's CDR3 is CASSWDGGRANIQYF. In DNA, the CDR3 is TGCGCCAGCAGCTGGGACGGGGGCAGGGCAAACATTCAGTACTTC.

The gene calls are TRBV3-1 and TRBJ2-1; D gene unclear. The CDR3 sequence is 15 residues long. Germline assignment: CDR1 LGHDT and CDR2 YNNKEL (reference sequence). With 3 bases removed from V and 8 bases from J, the gap between germline ends came to 17 bases. This CDR3 is CASSQLGRRTDEQFF. In DNA, the CDR3 is TGTGCCAGCAGCCAGTTAGGACGACGGACCGATGAGCAGTTCTTC.

This clonotype was counted only a few times. The gene calls are TRBV7-2 and TRBJ1-4; TRBD1 matches 8 bases. V lost 2 bases and J lost 7; bases outside the gene matches: 6. Germline V gives CDR1 SGHTA, CDR2 FQGNSA. This CDR3 is built from 15 residues. CDR3 nucleotide sequence: TGTGCCAGCAGCTTATGGACAGGGACGGGTGAAAAACTGTTTTTT. Its protein product is CASSLWTGTGEKLFF. The full variable domain, in which reference TRBV7-2 and TRBJ1-4 provide the parts outside the CDR3, is GAGVSQSPSNKVTEKGKDVELRCDPISGHTALYWYRQSLGQGLEFLIYFQGNSAPDKSGLPSDRFSAERTGGSVSTLTIQRTQQEDSAVYLCASSLWTGTGEKLFFGSGTQLSVL.

This clonotype was seen a few times. The rearrangement joins TRBV4-1 to TRBJ1-2; tentatively, D is TRBD1 (5 bases). Germline V gene lookup returns CDR1 MGHRA and CDR2 YSYEKL. The CDR3 runs to 14 residues. Trimming removed 1 base at V and 8 bases at J, with 14 bases between. Here the CDR3 reads CASSQVLDKYGYTF. In DNA form, the CDR3 reads TGCGCCAGCAGCCAAGTCTTGGACAAATACGGCTACACCTTC.

The count of this clonotype is one. This chain joins TRBV6-5 and TRBJ1-1; 7 nucleotides line up with TRBD1. Germline CDR1 is MNHEY and CDR2 is SVGAGI. There are 13 residues in the CDR3. Germline trimming cut 6 bases from V and 10 bases from J; bases unmatched to any gene: 11. The CDR3 reads CASSRGPRTGAFF. DNA of the CDR3: TGTGCCAGCAGCCGTGGCCCAAGGACAGGAGCTTTCTTT.

J is TRBJ2-1 and V is TRBV6-1; D might be TRBD1 (6 bases). Germline V gene sequence: CDR1 MNHNS, CDR2 SASEGT. This CDR3 comprises 14 residues. The germline V and J ends were trimmed by 5 bases and 4 bases, with 12 bases remaining between them. The CDR3 loop is CASSRQDPYNEQFF. DNA of the CDR3: TGTGCCAGCAGTCGACAGGACCCTTACAATGAGCAGTTCTTC.

This clonotype appeared a few times. This chain connects TRBV5-6 to TRBJ2-7; 9 bases align to TRBD1. Germline trimming cut 2 bases from V and 4 bases from J; bases unmatched to any gene: 4. The CDR3 runs 14 residues. Germline V lookup: CDR1 SGHDT, CDR2 YYEEEE. The CDR3 nucleotides are TGTGCCAGCAGCTTTTGGGACAGGGAATACGAGCAGTACTTC. Protein product: CASSFWDREYEQYF.

This clonotype has ten or more counts. The genes are TRBV20-1 and TRBJ2-5, with D perhaps being TRBD1 or TRBD2 (5 bases each). Looked up from germline, CDR1 is DFQATT and CDR2 is SNEGSKA (reference sequence). The CDR3 length is 14 residues. Trimming removed 2 bases at V and 9 bases at J, with 19 bases between. The CDR3 here is CSARPLRDPRAQYF. The CDR3 DNA reads as TGCAGTGCTAGACCGCTCAGGGACCCCAGGGCCCAGTACTTC.

This clonotype has a handful of counts. CDR3 sequence: CASNSNSGSGNTIYF. For the CDR3, the DNA is TGTGCCAGCAACTCGAACTCAGGTTCTGGAAACACCATATATTTT. This rearrangement joins TRBV7-9 to TRBJ1-3; no clear D. Trimming shortened V by 7 bases and J by 1 base, and 14 bases separated the two germline ends. The CDR3 has 15 amino acids. Per the germline V gene, CDR1 is SEHNR and CDR2 is FQNEAQ (reference sequence).

The chain recombines TRBV4-1 with TRBJ2-1, with 7 bases matching TRBD1. The CDR3 is 15 amino acids. The germline CDR1 and CDR2 sequences are MGHRA and YSYEKL. J gave up 5 bases and V 3 bases, and 7 bases lay outside the gene matches. The CDR3 DNA reads TGCGCCAGCAGCCAGATTCCGGGACAGAACAATGAGCAGTTCTTC. Protein sequence: CASSQIPGQNNEQFF.

A few counts support this clonotype. This chain links TRBV6-5 with TRBJ2-5, with 7 bases aligning to TRBD1. The assigned J gene may be wrong: the sequence end matches TRBJ2-7 better. This CDR3 has 14 residues. Germline V gives CDR1 MNHEY, CDR2 SVGAGI. The CDR3 DNA reads as TGTGCCAGCAGTTACTCGAGTACAGGGGACGAGCAGTACTTC. This codes for CASSYSSTGDEQYF.